The 27 T cell receptor beta chains below come from one sample, sequenced in a study of glioma-infiltrating T cells. Amplification of TCR alpha and beta CDR3 regions from RNA used iRepertoire nested multiplex PCR. TCRdb ran MiXCR on the multiplex PCR reads and lists one entry per CDR3 protein. Among around 350,000 distinct CDR3 sequences listed, 41% were seen once. Sequenced material: glioma tissue, nonneoplastic brain tissue, or PBMCs (not recorded which). Source of these receptors: a human donor with low-grade glioma or glioblastoma, undergoing nonglioma brain surgery, or in good health (not recorded which).

For this clonotype: This could be a read error, since a much larger clone is one nucleotide away. The rearrangement links TRBV27 to TRBJ1-6; D gene uncertain. From germline, CDR1 is MNHEY and CDR2 SMNVEV (reference sequence). Trimming stripped 10 bases from V and 3 bases from J, with 19 bases between. This CDR3 has 16 residues. The CDR3 DNA reads as TGTGCCATCGGCAAGGAGCGGGGTAACTATAATTCACCCCTCCACTTT. It specifies CAIGKERGNYNSPLHF.

This clonotype showed up many times. The chain links TRBV28 to TRBJ2-3, with D possibly being TRBD2 (6 bases). V gave up 3 bases and J gave up 1 base, with 20 bases separating them. The CDR3 contains 18 residues. Germline-derived CDR1 and CDR2 are MDHEN and SYDVKM. CDR3 sequence (DNA): TGTGCCAGCAGTTTTAAGGGACGGCTAGCGAGGGGCACAGATACGCAGTATTTT. This encodes CASSFKGRLARGTDTQYF.

This chain joins TRBV12-3 or TRBV12-4 and TRBJ2-5, with D unresolved. The CDR3 runs to 14 residues. Deletions cut 3 bases from V and 1 base from J, with 9 bases between. The CDR3 DNA reads as TGTGCCAGCAGTTTCATCAGACTCCAAGAGACCCAGTACTTC. Amino acid sequence: CASSFIRLQETQYF.

This chain connects TRBV4-2 to TRBJ1-3, with D hard to call. In germline, CDR1 is LGHNA, CDR2 YNFKEQ. The V end lost 4 bases, the J end lost 0 bases, and 13 bases lay between the germline ends. The CDR3 has 16 amino acids. CDR3 loop: CASSPAGPSSGNTIYF. The CDR3, as DNA: TGTGCCAGCAGCCCGGCGGGCCCAAGCTCTGGAAACACCATATATTTT.

The CDR3 bases are TGTGCCAGCAGCGCGGACAGGGGCGGTTACGAGCAGTACTTC. This gives the protein CASSADRGGYEQYF. This rearrangement joins TRBV11-2 to TRBJ2-7; 9 bases are a match to TRBD1. The ends lost 5 bases at V and 4 bases at J; junction bases unmatched: 6. The CDR3 has 14 residues. Germline V gene sequence: CDR1 SGHAT, CDR2 FQNNGV.

In the case of this clonotype: This may be a read error, as it is one base from a much larger clone. The chain combines TRBV6-1 with TRBJ2-7, with 8 bases fitting TRBD1. Germline V gene lookup returns CDR1 MNHNS and CDR2 SASEGT. The CDR3 is made up of 11 amino acids. Germline trimming cut 5 bases from V and 13 bases from J; bases unmatched to any gene: 7. CDR3 in amino acids: CASSQGQGDYF. The CDR3 nucleotides are TGTGCCAGCAGTCAAGGACAGGGAGACTACTTC.

The rearrangement joins TRBV10-3 to TRBJ2-5; maybe TRBD2 (5 bases). The CDR3 covers 15 residues. CDR1 ENHRY and CDR2 SYGVKD come from the germline V gene. V gave up 3 bases and J gave up 0 bases, with 11 bases separating them. CDR3 sequence reads: CAISDLWRDQETQYF. As DNA, the CDR3 is TGTGCCATCAGTGATCTGTGGCGGGACCAAGAGACCCAGTACTTC.

In this sample, this clonotype turned up many times. The gene calls are TRBV4-3 and TRBJ1-1; D perhaps matches TRBD1 (5 bases). Trimming stripped 1 base from V and 0 bases from J, with 12 bases between. CDR3 size: 16 residues. The germline CDR1 and CDR2 sequences are LGHNA and YSLEER. CDR3 nucleotide sequence: TGCGCCAGCAGCCAAGGTTGGGGACTGGTGAACACTGAAGCTTTCTTT. Protein sequence: CASSQGWGLVNTEAFF.

This clonotype turned up a few times. V and J are TRBV5-1 and TRBJ2-7, with a weak D call TRBD1 (5 bases). The CDR3 sequence is 16 residues long. The germline V gene has CDR1 SGHRS and CDR2 YFSETQ. Trimming cost V 0 bases and J 1 base, with 14 bases left between them. The CDR3 coding sequence is TGCGCCAGCAGCTTGGGGGTCGCGGACAAGTCCTACGAGCAGTACTTC. Encoded protein: CASSLGVADKSYEQYF.

The chain uses TRBV27 and TRBJ2-6; D is undetermined. Deletions cut 7 bases from V and 2 bases from J, with 9 bases between. Germline values: CDR1 MNHEY, CDR2 SMNVEV (reference sequence). The CDR3 consists of 14 residues. In DNA, the CDR3 is TGTGCCAGCAATTTGGGGACTGGGGCCAACGTCCTGACTTTC. It encodes CASNLGTGANVLTF.

This clonotype showed up just a few times. This sequence joins TRBV7-9 and TRBJ2-3, with 9 bases fitting TRBD2. CDR3 length equals 16 residues. V lost 11 bases, J lost 3 bases, and 15 bases stayed unmatched. CDR1 is SEHNR and CDR2 is FQNEAQ in the germline V gene (reference sequence). The CDR3 DNA reads TGTGCCCTCGCCAGCGGGGGGACAAGGGGAACAGATACGCAGTATTTT. Residues: CALASGGTRGTDTQYF.

This sequence joins TRBV3-1 and TRBJ2-3; D perhaps matches TRBD1 (6 bases). Germline V CDR1 and CDR2: LGHDT, YNNKEL (reference sequence). This CDR3 is 16 amino acids long. V lost 4 bases and J lost 2, with 16 bases in between. The DNA of the CDR3 is TGTGCCAGCAGCCGGCACCTGGGACAAACCACAGATACGCAGTATTTT. Its translation: CASSRHLGQTTDTQYF.

Note on this clonotype: Germline and junction disagree at one end, which may indicate a read error. This sequence joins TRBV7-9 and TRBJ2-7; 10 nucleotides match TRBD2. Germline CDR1 is SEHNR and CDR2 is FQNEAQ (reference sequence). The CDR3 loop spans 16 amino acids. The CDR3 loop reads CASSNPLAGQAYGQYF. The CDR3 nucleotides read TGTGCCAGCAGCAACCCACTAGCGGGGCAGGCCTACGGGCAGTACTTC.

The chain carries TRBV11-2 and TRBJ1-6; D gene unclear. The CDR3 has 17 amino acids. The V gene lost 3 bases and the J gene lost 0 bases, with 12 bases spanning the gap. Germline V gene data show CDR1 as SGHAT and CDR2 as FQNNGV. The CDR3 region is CASSFRRGSSYNSPLHF. The CDR3, as DNA: TGTGCCAGCAGCTTCAGACGGGGAAGCTCCTATAATTCACCCCTCCACTTT.

This clonotype was picked up many times. The rearrangement joins TRBV6-2 or TRBV6-3 to TRBJ1-6, with D possibly matching TRBD1 (6 bases). The CDR3 spans 12 residues. Germline values: CDR1 MNHEY, CDR2 SVGEGT. V was clipped by 7 bases and J by 10 bases, with 11 bases between them. As DNA, the CDR3 is TGTGCCAGCAACCCAGGGGAGTCACCCCTCCACTTT. Translating it yields CASNPGESPLHF.

V usage is TRBV7-3 and J usage is TRBJ2-7; tentative D call: TRBD2 (6 bases). The CDR3 spans 14 residues. The germline V and J ends were trimmed by 5 bases and 5 bases, with 16 bases remaining between them. Germline CDR1 SGHTA, CDR2 FQGTGA. The CDR3: CASSPVAWGDEQYF. CDR3 sequence (DNA): TGTGCCAGCAGCCCAGTTGCTTGGGGGGACGAGCAGTACTTC. Together with reference TRBV7-3 and TRBJ2-7, the CDR3 gives the full variable domain: GAGVSQTPSNKVTEKGKYVELRCDPISGHTALYWYRQSLGQGPEFLIYFQGTGAADDSGLPNDRFFAVRPEGSVSTLKIQRTERGDSAVYLCASSPVAWGDEQYFGPGTRLTVT.

Concerning this clonotype itself: A much larger clone differs by one base, so this may be a read error. The chain uses TRBV7-2 and TRBJ2-1, with 13 bases identical to TRBD2. The CDR3 runs to 16 residues. Germline V gene sequence: CDR1 SGHTA, CDR2 FQGNSA. J gave up 7 bases and V 8 bases, and 11 bases lay outside the gene matches. The CDR3, as DNA: TGTGCCAGCGGCACAGGGACTAGCGGGGCCGTGAATGAGCAGTTCTTC. This translates into CASGTGTSGAVNEQFF.

This clonotype was counted only a few times. This chain uses TRBV7-6 with TRBJ1-1, with no clear D. Trimming took off 4 bases at V and 5 bases at J, with 8 bases between the two ends. The germline gives CDR1 SGHVS, CDR2 FNYEAQ. The CDR3 sequence is 12 residues long. CDR3 nucleotides: TGTGCCAGCAGCTCCCCCCAAACTGAAGCTTTCTTT. Its translation is CASSSPQTEAFF.

Points on this clonotype: A much larger clone differs from this one at a single base, so this may be a read error. V and J are TRBV20-1 and TRBJ2-3, with 8 bases that match TRBD2. The J segment lost 4 bases and the V segment lost 5 bases, leaving 14 bases of the junction unmatched. This CDR3 spans 16 amino acids. Germline V gene data show CDR1 as DFQATT and CDR2 as SNEGSKA (reference sequence). The chain's CDR3 is CSALDGGRNIADTQYF. The CDR3 region has the DNA TGCAGTGCTTTAGATGGCGGGAGGAATATTGCAGATACGCAGTATTTT.

Concerning this clonotype: A much more abundant neighbour one base away suggests this may be a read error. The rearrangement links TRBV4-1 to TRBJ1-3; D might be TRBD1 (5 bases). This CDR3 contains 17 residues. The germline V gene encodes CDR1 MGHRA and CDR2 YSYEKL. Trimming left V 0 bases short and J 0 bases short, with 12 bases between. The CDR3 coding sequence is TGCGCCAGCAGCCAAGACCCCGTGACAGTCTCTGGAAACACCATATATTTT. Its protein product is CASSQDPVTVSGNTIYF.

The chain employs TRBV6-1 and TRBJ1-5; D gene ambiguous. Deletions cut 6 bases from V and 2 bases from J, with 23 bases between. This CDR3 comprises 18 residues. Looked up from germline, CDR1 is MNHNS and CDR2 is SASEGT. The DNA of the CDR3 is TGTGCCAGCAGCGACTACCTTCGAAACCCCGTTGGCAATCAGCCCCAGCATTTT. Translating it yields CASSDYLRNPVGNQPQHF.

In this sample, this clonotype turned up many times. The V gene is TRBV6-2 or TRBV6-3, the J gene TRBJ2-1; TRBD2 agrees at 11 bases. Germline trimming cut 2 bases from V and 2 bases from J; bases unmatched to any gene: 2. The germline V gene encodes CDR1 MNHEY and CDR2 SVGEGT. The length of the CDR3 is 16 residues. For the CDR3, the DNA is TGTGCCAGCAGTTACGCGGGACTAGCGGCCTACAATGAGCAGTTCTTC. Protein: CASSYAGLAAYNEQFF.

This clonotype was observed a few times. The V and J genes are TRBV15 and TRBJ1-1; tentatively, D is TRBD1 (5 bases). This CDR3 has 17 residues. Germline V gene sequence: CDR1 LNHNV, CDR2 YYDKDF (reference sequence). Trimming stripped 0 bases from V and 6 bases from J, with 20 bases between. The CDR3 region is CATSRELTGTGTAEAFF. The CDR3 DNA follows: TGTGCCACCAGCAGAGAGCTCACCGGGACCGGTACGGCTGAAGCTTTCTTT.

Remarks on this clonotype: A much larger clone differs from this one at a single base, so this may be a read error. This sequence joins TRBV6-2 or TRBV6-3 and TRBJ2-7, with a possible D match to TRBD1 (6 bases). The CDR3 length is 14 residues. The germline gives CDR1 MNHEY, CDR2 SVGEGT. CDR3 sequence (DNA): TGTGCCAGCAGTGGCCTCACAGGGACCTACGGGCAGTACTTC. It is translated as CASSGLTGTYGQYF.

This clonotype has a handful of counts. The rearrangement joins TRBV4-1 to TRBJ2-7; D is perhaps TRBD1 (6 bases). CDR1 is MGHRA and CDR2 is YSYEKL in the germline V gene. V was trimmed by 4 bases and J by 0 bases, leaving 13 bases between them. This CDR3 region has 15 residues. The CDR3 sequence: CASSRPGQISYEQYF. The CDR3 DNA is TGCGCCAGCAGCCGTCCCGGACAGATCTCCTACGAGCAGTACTTC.

The chain combines TRBV27 with TRBJ2-5, with 13 bases matching TRBD2. CDR1 MNHEY and CDR2 SMNVEV come from the germline V gene (reference sequence). This CDR3 comprises 16 residues. V lost 1 base and J lost 5; bases outside the gene matches: 4. The CDR3 region has the DNA TGTGCCAGCAGTTTATGGAGGACTAGCGGGAGTGAGACCCAGTACTTC. Protein: CASSLWRTSGSETQYF.

The genes are TRBV27 and TRBJ1-4; 10 bases align to TRBD1. The CDR3 is made up of 18 amino acids. Germline V gene data show CDR1 as MNHEY and CDR2 as SMNVEV (reference sequence). V was clipped by 3 bases and J by 0 bases; unmatched bases: 7. CDR3 DNA sequence: TGTGCCAGCAGTTTCATCTCTGGGACAGGGGCAACTAATGAAAAACTGTTTTTT. Protein sequence: CASSFISGTGATNEKLFF.